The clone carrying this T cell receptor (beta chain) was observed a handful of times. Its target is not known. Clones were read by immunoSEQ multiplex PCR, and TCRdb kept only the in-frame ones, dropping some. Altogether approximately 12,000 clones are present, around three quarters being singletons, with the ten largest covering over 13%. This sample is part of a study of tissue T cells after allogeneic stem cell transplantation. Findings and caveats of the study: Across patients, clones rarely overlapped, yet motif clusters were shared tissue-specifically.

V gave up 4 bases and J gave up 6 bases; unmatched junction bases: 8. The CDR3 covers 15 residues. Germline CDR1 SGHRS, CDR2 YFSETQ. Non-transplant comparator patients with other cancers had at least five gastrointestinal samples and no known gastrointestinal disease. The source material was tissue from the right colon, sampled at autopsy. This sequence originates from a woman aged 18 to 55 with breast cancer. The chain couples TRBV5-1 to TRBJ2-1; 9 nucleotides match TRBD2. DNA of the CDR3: TGCGCCAGCAGCCCGGAGGCTAGCGGGGTCAATGAGCAGTTCTTC. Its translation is CASSPEASGVNEQFF. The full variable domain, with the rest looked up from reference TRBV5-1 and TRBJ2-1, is KAGVTQTPRYLIKTRGQQVTLSCSPISGHRSVSWYQQTPGQGLQFLFEYFSETQRNKGNFPGRFSGRQFSNSRSEMNVSTLELGDSALYLCASSPEASGVNEQFFGPGTRLTVL.